A single sample gave rise to the 13 T cell receptor beta chains below, sequenced in a study of blood T cell repertoires in COVID-19. Libraries were prepared by immunoSEQ multiplex PCR; TCRdb keeps only in-frame clonotypes and omits some of them. The profile shows 150,000 to 200,000 clones, 88% of them singletons. Sequencing was performed on PBMCs or T cells enriched from blood (not recorded which). These receptors were collected from a woman in her late teens or twenties who had recovered from COVID-19.

The CDR3 DNA is TGTGCCAGCAGTCCTCGTTATCTAGGCCTCAACTACGAGCAGTACTTC. This sequence encodes CASSPRYLGLNYEQYF. The chain employs TRBV28 and TRBJ2-7; D call uncertain. The ends were cut back, 5 bases at V and 3 bases at J, with 20 bases in the middle. The CDR3 totals 16 residues. Germline V gene sequence: CDR1 MDHEN, CDR2 SYDVKM.

This clone has more than one count but fewer than ten. The genes are TRBV7-8 and TRBJ1-5; D is ambiguous. Germline values: CDR1 SGHVS, CDR2 FQNEAQ. The CDR3 is 15 amino acids. The ends were cut back, 1 base at V and 6 bases at J, with 13 bases in the middle. CDR3 nucleotide sequence: TGTGCCAGCAGCTTAGACCCCGGGTCGAGTCAGCCCCAGCATTTT. Protein: CASSLDPGSSQPQHF.

This chain joins TRBV18 and TRBJ1-2; D might be TRBD1 (5 bases). This CDR3 contains 16 residues. With 3 bases removed from V and 0 bases from J, the gap between germline ends came to 14 bases. In germline, CDR1 is KGHSH, CDR2 LQKENI. The CDR3 loop reads CASSPVGGWTNYGYTF. DNA for the CDR3: TGTGCCAGCTCACCTGTGGGGGGATGGACTAACTATGGCTACACCTTC.

The J gene is TRBJ1-2, the V gene TRBV9; the D gene is possibly TRBD1 (5 bases). The CDR3 has 11 amino acids. The germline CDR1 and CDR2 sequences are SGDLS and YYNGEE. The V end was cut by 0 bases, the J end by 11 bases, with 8 bases between. CDR3 sequence: CASSVAGSYTF. The CDR3, as DNA: TGTGCCAGCAGCGTAGCAGGGTCGTACACCTTC.

The chain has TRBV11-2 and TRBJ2-3; no reliable D call. The germline gives CDR1 SGHAT, CDR2 FQNNGV. Trimming cost V 5 bases and J 0 bases, with 12 bases left between them. CDR3 length equals 15 residues. CDR3 coding DNA: TGTGCCAGCAGCCTGGTGGGCTCCAGCACAGATACGCAGTATTTT. Translating gives CASSLVGSSTDTQYF. Based on the CDR3 plus reference TRBV11-2 and TRBJ2-3, the full variable domain is EAGVAQSPRYKIIEKRQSVAFWCNPISGHATLYWYQQILGQGPKLLIQFQNNGVVDDSQLPKDRFSAERLKGVDSTLKIQPAKLEDSAVYLCASSLVGSSTDTQYFGPGTRLTVL.

The V gene is TRBV4-3, the J gene TRBJ2-3, with D perhaps matching TRBD1 (6 bases). CDR3 length: 16 amino acids. The V gene's germline CDR1 is LGHNA and CDR2 YSLEER. The germline V and J ends were trimmed by 0 bases and 2 bases, with 12 bases remaining between them. For the CDR3, the DNA is TGCGCCAGCAGCCAAGATTGGACAGACTTCACAGATACGCAGTATTTT. Amino acid sequence: CASSQDWTDFTDTQYF.

The rearrangement uses TRBV20-1 and TRBJ1-1, with D perhaps matching TRBD1 (6 bases). CDR1 is DFQATT, CDR2 SNEGSKA, per germline (reference sequence). Trimming removed 3 bases at V and 8 bases at J, with 13 bases between. This CDR3 comprises 12 residues. Written as DNA, the CDR3 is TGCAGTGCTAGTCGAGAGGGGGGGGAAGCTTTCTTT. This codes for CSASREGGEAFF.

This clone has more than one count but fewer than ten. The gene calls are TRBV18 and TRBJ1-4, with 7 bases that match TRBD1. The CDR3 is made up of 15 amino acids. Germline CDR1 is KGHSH and CDR2 is LQKENI. V was clipped by 4 bases and J by 4 bases; unmatched bases: 6. The DNA for the CDR3 is TGTGCCAGCTCACAACGACAGGGTAGTAATGAAAAACTGTTTTTT. This codes for CASSQRQGSNEKLFF.

The chain carries TRBV7-2 and TRBJ2-5, with TRBD1 as a possible D gene (5 bases). V was clipped by 1 base and J by 0 bases, with 12 bases between them. Germline V lookup: CDR1 SGHTA, CDR2 FQGNSA. The CDR3 runs to 16 residues. The CDR3 region has the DNA TGTGCCAGCAGCTTAGTACAGGATCCGTACCAAGAGACCCAGTACTTC. Its translation is CASSLVQDPYQETQYF.

A single count supports this clone. At one of its ends the junction is not consistent with the germline gene, which may arise from a read error. The V call is TRBV6-2 or TRBV6-3, the J call TRBJ2-5, with 9 positions matching TRBD2. This CDR3 is 16 amino acids long. Germline V lookup: CDR1 MNHEY, CDR2 SVGEGT. This CDR3 reads CASSYSSSGNQGTQYF. The CDR3 bases are TGTGCCAGCAGTTACTCGTCTAGCGGGAACCAAGGGACCCAGTACTTC.

This chain links TRBV2 with TRBJ1-1; D is uncertain. The germline gives CDR1 SNHLY, CDR2 FYNNEI. This CDR3 has 12 residues. V gave up 3 bases and J gave up 7 bases, with 9 bases separating them. The CDR3 sequence is CASSDWRDEAFF. The CDR3 bases are TGTGCCAGCAGTGATTGGCGGGATGAAGCTTTCTTT.

The genes are TRBV28 and TRBJ1-4; 7 positions match TRBD1. V lost 8 bases, J lost 6 bases, and 9 bases stayed unmatched. The CDR3 contains 14 residues. Germline-derived CDR1 and CDR2 are MDHEN and SYDVKM. The CDR3 DNA reads as TGTGCCAGCGGGGGACAGCCTCCCTATGAAAAACTGTTTTTT. It translates to CASGGQPPYEKLFF.

The CDR3 protein is CASSAGLAGAEQYF. CDR3 nucleotide sequence: TGTGCCAGCAGCGCGGGACTAGCGGGAGCCGAGCAGTACTTC. The gene calls are TRBV9 and TRBJ2-7; TRBD2 aligns across 14 bases. The length of the CDR3 is 14 residues. Unmatched junction bases numbered 2, after V lost 3 bases and J lost 6 bases. Germline V gene lookup returns CDR1 SGDLS and CDR2 YYNGEE.